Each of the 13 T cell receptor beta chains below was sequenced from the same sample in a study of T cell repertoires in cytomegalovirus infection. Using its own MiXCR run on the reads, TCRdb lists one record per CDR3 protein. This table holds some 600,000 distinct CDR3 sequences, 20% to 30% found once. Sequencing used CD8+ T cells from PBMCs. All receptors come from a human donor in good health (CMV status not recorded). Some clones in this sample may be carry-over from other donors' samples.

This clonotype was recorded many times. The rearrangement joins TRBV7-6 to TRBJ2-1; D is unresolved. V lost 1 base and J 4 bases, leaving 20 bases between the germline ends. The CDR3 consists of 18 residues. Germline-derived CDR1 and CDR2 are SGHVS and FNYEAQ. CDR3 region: CASSLVSHETLRYNEQFF. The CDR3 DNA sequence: TGTGCCAGCAGCTTAGTATCCCATGAGACGCTCCGGTACAATGAGCAGTTCTTC.

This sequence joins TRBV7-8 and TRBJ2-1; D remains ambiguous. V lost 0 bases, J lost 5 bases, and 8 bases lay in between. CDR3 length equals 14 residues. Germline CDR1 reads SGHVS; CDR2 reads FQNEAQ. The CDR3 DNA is TGTGCCAGCAGCTTAGCGCGAGGCGACAATGAGCAGTTCTTC. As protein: CASSLARGDNEQFF. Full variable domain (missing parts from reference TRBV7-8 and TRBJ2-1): GAGVSQSPRYKVAKRGQDVALRCDPISGHVSLFWYQQALGQGPEFLTYFQNEAQLDKSGLPSDRFFAERPEGSVSTLKIQRTQQEDSAVYLCASSLARGDNEQFFGPGTRLTVL.

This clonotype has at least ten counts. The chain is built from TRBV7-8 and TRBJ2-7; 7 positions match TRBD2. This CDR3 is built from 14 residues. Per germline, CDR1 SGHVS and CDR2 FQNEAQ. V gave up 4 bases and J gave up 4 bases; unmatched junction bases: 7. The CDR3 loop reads CASSSTGGWYEQYF. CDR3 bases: TGTGCCAGCAGCTCTACGGGGGGATGGTACGAGCAGTACTTC.

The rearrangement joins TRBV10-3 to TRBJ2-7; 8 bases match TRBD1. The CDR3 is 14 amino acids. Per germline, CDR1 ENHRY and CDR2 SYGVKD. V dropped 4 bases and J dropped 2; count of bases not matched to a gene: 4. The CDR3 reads CAISGTGTPYEQYF. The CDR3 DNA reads TGTGCCATCAGTGGGACAGGGACGCCCTACGAGCAGTACTTC.

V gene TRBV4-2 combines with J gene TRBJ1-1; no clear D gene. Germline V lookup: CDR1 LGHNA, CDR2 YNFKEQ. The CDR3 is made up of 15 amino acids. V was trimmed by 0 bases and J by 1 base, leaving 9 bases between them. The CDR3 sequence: CASSQDGVANTEAFF. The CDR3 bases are TGTGCCAGCAGCCAAGATGGAGTGGCGAACACTGAAGCTTTCTTT.

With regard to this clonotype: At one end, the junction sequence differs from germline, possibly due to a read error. The CDR3 DNA reads as TGTGCTAGCAGCCCAGAGCTAGCGGGGGGGAACACCGGGGAGCTGTTTTTT. Protein sequence: CASSPELAGGNTGELFF. This sequence joins TRBV7-7 and TRBJ2-2; 11 nucleotides align to TRBD2. Germline assignment: CDR1 SSHAT and CDR2 FNYEAQ (reference sequence). This CDR3 is 17 amino acids long.

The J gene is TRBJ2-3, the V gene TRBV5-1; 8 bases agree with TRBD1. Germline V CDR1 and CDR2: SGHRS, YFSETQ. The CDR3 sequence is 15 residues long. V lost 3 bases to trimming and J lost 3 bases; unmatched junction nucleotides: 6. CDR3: CASSSYGTGTDTQYF. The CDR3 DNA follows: TGCGCCAGCAGCTCGTACGGGACAGGAACAGATACGCAGTATTTT.

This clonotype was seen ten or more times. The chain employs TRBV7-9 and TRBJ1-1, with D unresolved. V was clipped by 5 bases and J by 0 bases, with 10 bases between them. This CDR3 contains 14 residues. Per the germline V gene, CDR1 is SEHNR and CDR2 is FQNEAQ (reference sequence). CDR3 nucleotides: TGTGCCAGCAGCGACAAGAACATGAACACTGAAGCTTTCTTT. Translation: CASSDKNMNTEAFF.

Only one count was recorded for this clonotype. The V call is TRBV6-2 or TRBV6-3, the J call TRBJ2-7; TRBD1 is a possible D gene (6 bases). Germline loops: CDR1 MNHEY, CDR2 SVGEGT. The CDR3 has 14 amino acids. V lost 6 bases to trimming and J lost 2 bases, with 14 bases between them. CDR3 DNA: TGTGCCAGCAGGCTCGGACAGACAACCTACGAGCAGTACGTC. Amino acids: CASRLGQTTYEQYV.

The CDR3 spells CSAQGLRQPQHF. The CDR3 region has the DNA TGCAGTGCCCAGGGACTCAGACAGCCCCAGCATTTT. The chain couples TRBV20-1 to TRBJ1-5; D possibly corresponds to TRBD1 (5 bases). The CDR3 runs 12 residues. V lost 6 bases and J lost 7, with 13 bases in between. CDR1 and CDR2 from the germline V gene are DFQATT and SNEGSKA (reference sequence).

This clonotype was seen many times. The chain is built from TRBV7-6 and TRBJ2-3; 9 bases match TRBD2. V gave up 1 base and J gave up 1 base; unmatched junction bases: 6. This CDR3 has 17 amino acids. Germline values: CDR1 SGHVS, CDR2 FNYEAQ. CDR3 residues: CASSLEAGGPGTDTQYF. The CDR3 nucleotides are TGTGCCAGCAGCTTAGAGGCGGGGGGGCCGGGCACAGATACGCAGTATTTT.

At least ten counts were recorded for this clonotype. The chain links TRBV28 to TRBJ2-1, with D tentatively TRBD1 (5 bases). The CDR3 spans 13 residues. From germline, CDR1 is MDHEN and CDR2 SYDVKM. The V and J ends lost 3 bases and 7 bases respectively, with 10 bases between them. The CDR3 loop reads CASSFPPGNEQFF. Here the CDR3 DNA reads TGTGCCAGCAGTTTTCCCCCAGGGAATGAGCAGTTCTTC.

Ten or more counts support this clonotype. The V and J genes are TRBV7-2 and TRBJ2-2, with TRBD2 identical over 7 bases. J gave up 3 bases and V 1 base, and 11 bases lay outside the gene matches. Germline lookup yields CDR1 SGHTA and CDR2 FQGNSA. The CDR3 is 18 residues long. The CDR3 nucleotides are TGTGCCAGCAGCTTAGGATTCTTGGGCGGGGGATACACCGGGGAGCTGTTTTTT. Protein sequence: CASSLGFLGGGYTGELFF. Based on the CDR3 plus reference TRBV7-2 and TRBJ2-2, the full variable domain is GAGVSQSPSNKVTEKGKDVELRCDPISGHTALYWYRQSLGQGLEFLIYFQGNSAPDKSGLPSDRFSAERTGGSVSTLTIQRTQQEDSAVYLCASSLGFLGGGYTGELFFGEGSRLTVL.